This T cell receptor (beta chain) was profiled in a study of blood T cell repertoires in COVID-19. Study information: COVID-19 samples from acute and convalescent phases originated in the United States, Italy and Spain. T cells, B-cell-depleted T cells, or PBMCs supplied cDNA or gDNA.

Looked up from germline, CDR1 is LNHDA and CDR2 is SQIVND (reference sequence). V was shortened by 6 bases and J by 4 bases, with 6 bases between the two germline ends. This CDR3 spans 11 amino acids. As processed by the authors: Researchers report that nucleated cell counts were estimated from reference gene primer amplification. The assay was immunoSEQ multiplex PCR, and TCRdb's table has in-frame clones only and misses some. For V, J and clone size, that table is used; D and trimming come from the DNA. The sample contains about 130,000 clones, around 79% of which appear only once. The chain links TRBV19 to TRBJ1-2; D not certain. The sequence was obtained from an elderly man with acute or convalescent COVID-19. Sequencing input: peripheral blood. CDR3 sequence (DNA): TGTGCCAGTAGGGTCGGCTATGGCTACACCTTC. Amino acid sequence: CASRVGYGYTF.